The 30 T cell receptor beta chains below were found in one sample sequenced in a study of graft-versus-host responses after intestinal transplantation. The assay was immunoSEQ multiplex PCR, and TCRdb's table has in-frame clones only and misses some. Of over 60,000 clones in the sample, roughly 90% were seen once. Sequenced here: bone marrow, sampled 700 to 850 days after intestinal transplantation. These receptors came from a human patient who received an intestinal transplant, so some T cells may come from the graft donor.

This chain uses TRBV10-2 with TRBJ2-1; maybe TRBD1 (6 bases). The CDR3 spans 16 residues. Trimming shortened V by 3 bases and J by 4 bases, and 16 bases separated the two germline ends. The germline V gene encodes CDR1 WSHSY and CDR2 SAAADI. The CDR3 DNA follows: TGCGCCAGCAGTGAACTCGATGCCAGGGGATACAATGAGCAGTTCTTC. Encoded protein: CASSELDARGYNEQFF.

This chain connects TRBV7-9 to TRBJ2-1; 8 bases align to TRBD1. The CDR3 extends over 17 amino acids. Trimming took 0 bases from V and 5 from J; bases not matched to a gene: 9. Germline assignment: CDR1 SEHNR and CDR2 FQNEAQ (reference sequence). CDR3 DNA sequence: TGTGCCAGCAGCTTAGCTCCCGGGACAGGCGTTCACAATGAGCAGTTCTTC. Its translation is CASSLAPGTGVHNEQFF.

The chain recombines TRBV20-1 with TRBJ2-4; D ambiguous. Trimming removed 6 bases at V and 12 bases at J, with 15 bases between. CDR1 DFQATT and CDR2 SNEGSKA come from the germline V gene (reference sequence). The CDR3 loop spans 11 amino acids. In nucleotides, the CDR3 is TGCAGTGCCCCCACCCCAATGGCTCAGTACTTC. Its translation is CSAPTPMAQYF.

The chain combines TRBV11-2 with TRBJ1-5; D possibly corresponds to TRBD1 (5 bases). Germline values: CDR1 SGHAT, CDR2 FQNNGV. The CDR3 contains 17 residues. Trimming removed 0 bases from V and 0 bases from J, with 12 bases in between. CDR3 in DNA: TGTGCCAGCAGCTTAGATATACAGGTTTATAGCAATCAGCCCCAGCATTTT. Its protein product is CASSLDIQVYSNQPQHF.

J is TRBJ2-2 and V is TRBV15; 11 nucleotides agree with TRBD2. J gave up 5 bases and V 1 base, and 3 bases lay outside the gene matches. Per germline, CDR1 LNHNV and CDR2 YYDKDF (reference sequence). CDR3 size: 16 residues. The CDR3 region is CATSRGSGGATGELFF. The CDR3 DNA is TGTGCCACCAGCAGAGGTAGCGGGGGGGCGACCGGGGAGCTGTTTTTT.

This clone was detected only once. The chain joins TRBV7-6 to TRBJ2-7; D may be TRBD1 (6 bases). The V end was cut by 1 base, the J end by 3 bases, with 10 bases between. This CDR3 has 14 amino acids. Germline CDR1 and CDR2: SGHVS and FNYEAQ. Here the CDR3 DNA reads TGTGCCAGCAGCTTAGGAATACAGGGCTACGAGCAGTACTTC. Translating gives CASSLGIQGYEQYF.

This rearrangement joins TRBV7-9 to TRBJ1-3; no firm D call. Germline assignment: CDR1 SEHNR and CDR2 FQNEAQ (reference sequence). Trimming took off 5 bases at V and 4 bases at J, with 3 bases between the two ends. This CDR3 comprises 11 residues. The CDR3 region is CASSLGNTIYF. The CDR3 bases are TGTGCCAGCAGCCTCGGAAACACCATATATTTT. The full variable domain, in which reference TRBV7-9 and TRBJ1-3 provide the parts outside the CDR3, is DTGVSQNPRHKITKRGQNVTFRCDPISEHNRLYWYRQTLGQGPEFLTYFQNEAQLEKSRLLSDRFSAERPKGSFSTLEIQRTEQGDSAMYLCASSLGNTIYFGEGSWLTVV.

This clone was detected only a few times. CDR3 protein: CASSPTGTNNQPQHF. The CDR3 nucleotides are TGTGCCAGCTCACCGACAGGAACCAACAATCAGCCCCAGCATTTT. The V gene is TRBV18, the J gene TRBJ1-5; possible D gene TRBD1, 6 bases. There are 15 residues in the CDR3. CDR1 and CDR2 from the germline V gene are KGHSH and LQKENI. The ends were cut back, 3 bases at V and 3 bases at J, with 12 bases in the middle.

This clone was seen just once. V gene TRBV7-3 combines with J gene TRBJ2-1; tentative D call: TRBD1 (5 bases). Per the germline V gene, CDR1 is SGHTA and CDR2 is FQGTGA. CDR3 length equals 15 residues. V shed 5 bases and J shed 0 bases, with 11 bases lying between them. The CDR3 DNA sequence: TGTGCCAGCAGCCCGACAGAGAGCTCCTACAATGAGCAGTTCTTC. Protein: CASSPTESSYNEQFF.

The chain recombines TRBV6-5 with TRBJ2-7, with D unresolved. Trimming took off 3 bases at V and 7 bases at J, with 7 bases between the two ends. This CDR3 spans 11 amino acids. Germline V gene sequence: CDR1 MNHEY, CDR2 SVGAGI. This CDR3 reads CASSYGVEQYF. The CDR3 DNA is TGTGCCAGCAGTTATGGGGTGGAGCAGTACTTC.

V and J are TRBV29-1 and TRBJ2-7; the D gene is possibly TRBD2 (6 bases). The CDR3 contains 19 residues. V lost 0 bases and J lost 3, with 27 bases in between. CDR1 is SQVTM, CDR2 ANQGSEA, per germline. The CDR3 reads CSVEDQVYPGDEWYYEQYF. As DNA, the CDR3 is TGCAGCGTTGAAGATCAGGTCTACCCGGGAGATGAATGGTACTACGAGCAGTACTTC.

This clone was detected once. V usage is TRBV6-1 and J usage is TRBJ2-7; 9 nucleotides match TRBD1. The CDR3 runs to 15 residues. V shed 4 bases, J shed 1 base, and the junction held 5 bases outside the gene matches. Looked up from germline, CDR1 is MNHNS and CDR2 is SASEGT. This CDR3 reads CASSVAGQGSYEQYF. CDR3 bases: TGTGCCAGCAGTGTAGCAGGACAGGGGTCCTACGAGCAGTACTTC.

This clone came up once. The rearrangement joins TRBV4-1 to TRBJ2-7, with 8 positions matching TRBD1. CDR1 MGHRA and CDR2 YSYEKL come from the germline V gene. V shed 3 bases, J shed 6 bases, and the junction held 4 bases outside the gene matches. The CDR3 contains 13 residues. The CDR3 here is CASSHETGGEQYF. The CDR3 DNA is TGCGCCAGCAGCCATGAAACAGGGGGCGAGCAGTACTTC.

This clone was counted a single time. The chain has TRBV10-3 and TRBJ2-3; the D is unclear. The germline CDR1 and CDR2 sequences are ENHRY and SYGVKD. The ends were cut back, 0 bases at V and 1 base at J, with 5 bases in the middle. The CDR3 length is 14 residues. The CDR3 DNA is TGTGCCATCAGTGAGTCCGTGGGCACAGATACGCAGTATTTT. Translated: CAISESVGTDTQYF.

This clone showed up just once. The rearrangement uses TRBV5-5 and TRBJ1-6, with D possibly matching TRBD1 (5 bases). Germline V gives CDR1 SGHKS, CDR2 YYEKEE (reference sequence). V lost 2 bases and J 6 bases, leaving 18 bases between the germline ends. The CDR3 consists of 17 residues. Written as DNA, the CDR3 is TGTGCCAGCAGCTTTGGAGGATCTAACGGGGCTAATTCACCCCTCCACTTT. Translating it yields CASSFGGSNGANSPLHF.

The chain couples TRBV5-1 to TRBJ1-3; D call uncertain. The CDR3 spans 14 residues. Per germline, CDR1 SGHRS and CDR2 YFSETQ. The V gene lost 0 bases and the J gene lost 2 bases, with 6 bases spanning the gap. The CDR3 DNA sequence: TGCGCCAGCAGCTTGGACGGGACTGGAAACACCATATATTTT. It codes for CASSLDGTGNTIYF.

V and J are TRBV7-9 and TRBJ1-2; 10 nucleotides agree with TRBD1. This CDR3 comprises 17 residues. In germline, CDR1 is SEHNR, CDR2 FQNEAQ (reference sequence). The V and J ends lost 4 bases and 0 bases, in that order; junction bases with no gene match: 8. CDR3 residues: CASSSTPGQGTNYGYTF. CDR3 DNA sequence: TGTGCCAGCAGCTCGACTCCGGGACAGGGGACTAACTATGGCTACACCTTC.

The rearrangement joins TRBV19 to TRBJ1-1; possible D gene TRBD1, 5 bases. Germline V CDR1 and CDR2: LNHDA, SQIVND (reference sequence). This CDR3 has 15 residues. V was shortened by 3 bases and J by 1 base, with 12 bases between the two germline ends. CDR3: CASSITGDGNTEAFF. In DNA form, the CDR3 reads TGTGCCAGTAGTATTACCGGGGACGGGAACACTGAAGCTTTCTTT. Full variable domain (missing parts from reference TRBV19 and TRBJ1-1): DGGITQSPKYLFRKEGQNVTLSCEQNLNHDAMYWYRQDPGQGLRLIYYSQIVNDFQKGDIAEGYSVSREKKESFPLTVTSAQKNPTAFYLCASSITGDGNTEAFFGQGTRLTVV.

By proportion, this clone is medium-sized (0.01 to 0.1%). The chain combines TRBV25-1 with TRBJ2-5; a possible D gene is TRBD1 (6 bases). Trimming took 5 bases from V and 2 from J, leaving 12 bases between them. CDR3 length equals 14 residues. CDR1 and CDR2 from the germline V gene are MGHDK and SYGVNS. The CDR3 sequence: CASSQRGGQETQYF. DNA for the CDR3: TGTGCCAGCAGTCAAAGAGGGGGTCAAGAGACCCAGTACTTC.

This chain connects TRBV6-1 to TRBJ2-1, with 8 nucleotides matching TRBD1. V lost 8 bases to trimming and J lost 0 bases; unmatched junction nucleotides: 6. CDR3 size: 15 residues. Looked up from germline, CDR1 is MNHNS and CDR2 is SASEGT. CDR3 bases: TGTGCCAGCTTCAAACAGGGGGGCTCCTACAATGAGCAGTTCTTC. It encodes CASFKQGGSYNEQFF.

V gene TRBV15 combines with J gene TRBJ1-3; weak D call: TRBD1 (5 bases). Trimming pared 2 bases from V and 0 bases from J, leaving 8 bases between. This CDR3 region has 15 residues. The V gene's germline CDR1 is LNHNV and CDR2 YYDKDF (reference sequence). Here the CDR3 DNA reads TGTGCCACCAGCAGACAGGGAGCCTCTGGAAACACCATATATTTT. This codes for CATSRQGASGNTIYF.

V and J are TRBV18 and TRBJ1-6; no clear D. The CDR3 sequence is 13 residues long. Trimming took 3 bases from V and 10 from J, leaving 10 bases between them. Per germline, CDR1 KGHSH and CDR2 LQKENI. The CDR3 region has the DNA TGTGCCAGCTCACCGTCGGACGCCTCACCCCTCCACTTT. Protein product: CASSPSDASPLHF.

The chain joins TRBV6-6 to TRBJ1-1; no clear D. With 6 bases removed from V and 1 base from J, the gap between germline ends came to 0 bases. The CDR3 consists of 10 residues. The V gene's germline CDR1 is MNHNY and CDR2 SVGAGI (reference sequence). This chain's CDR3 is CASRNTEAFF. The CDR3 coding sequence is TGTGCCAGCAGGAACACTGAAGCTTTCTTT.

This clone appeared once. The DNA of the CDR3 is TGTGCCAGCTCACCACCGGAGACTAGCGGGGGATGGGATGAGCAGTTCTTC. Its translation is CASSPPETSGGWDEQFF. V usage is TRBV18 and J usage is TRBJ2-1, with 12 bases identical to TRBD2. V lost 0 bases, J lost 8 bases, and 8 bases stayed unmatched. Germline V gives CDR1 KGHSH, CDR2 LQKENI. The CDR3 sequence is 17 residues long.

This clone has just one count. This chain connects TRBV27 to TRBJ2-2; 10 nucleotides match TRBD1. The junction had 5 bases not matched to a gene; V was cut back by 2 bases and J by 8 bases. CDR1 is MNHEY, CDR2 SMNVEV, per germline (reference sequence). The CDR3 runs 15 residues. CDR3 in amino acids: CASSLGTGVSGELFF. The CDR3 DNA sequence: TGTGCCAGCAGTTTAGGGACAGGGGTTTCAGGGGAGCTGTTTTTT.

This clone was observed once. CDR3 sequence reads: CSVSGFSLNTEAFF. Here the CDR3 DNA reads TGCAGCGTCTCGGGATTCTCGTTGAACACTGAAGCTTTCTTT. This chain connects TRBV29-1 to TRBJ1-1; D not resolved. The CDR3 extends over 14 amino acids. V lost 6 bases and J lost 0, with 14 bases in between. Germline V gene sequence: CDR1 SQVTM, CDR2 ANQGSEA.

This clone was seen a handful of times. The chain is built from TRBV7-9 and TRBJ1-5, with 7 bases aligning to TRBD1. CDR1 SEHNR and CDR2 FQNEAQ come from the germline V gene (reference sequence). The CDR3 sequence is 13 residues long. V shed 5 bases and J 7 bases; nucleotides not matched to a gene: 5. The DNA for the CDR3 is TGTGCCAGCAGCGCGGACAGGACCCAGCCCCAGCATTTT. Protein sequence: CASSADRTQPQHF.

The chain carries TRBV7-2 and TRBJ2-1, with D possibly TRBD2 on 6 matching bases. The V end was cut by 5 bases, the J end by 6 bases, with 17 bases between. The V gene's germline CDR1 is SGHTA and CDR2 FQGNSA. This CDR3 has 15 residues. The DNA of the CDR3 is TGTGCCAGCAGCCCCGGGACTGGCGTAGGCAATGAGCAGTTCTTC. It codes for CASSPGTGVGNEQFF.

The V and J genes are TRBV6-5 and TRBJ2-2; D unclear. V lost 9 bases, J lost 6 bases, and 8 bases lay in between. The CDR3 sequence is 11 residues long. The germline gives CDR1 MNHEY, CDR2 SVGAGI. CDR3 residues: CASQAPGELFF. DNA of the CDR3: TGTGCCAGTCAGGCGCCCGGGGAGCTGTTTTTT.

The chain uses TRBV30 and TRBJ2-1, with 13 bases aligning to TRBD2. J lost 8 bases, V lost 7 bases, and 11 bases had no gene match. CDR3 size: 15 residues. Germline V gene sequence: CDR1 GTSNPN, CDR2 SVGIG (reference sequence). The CDR3 DNA sequence: TGTGCCTATACCGGGACTAGCGGGACAAGGTATGAGCAGTTCTTC. Protein: CAYTGTSGTRYEQFF.